This is a list of T cell receptor beta chains from one sample in a study of blood T cell repertoires in COVID-19. Produced via immunoSEQ multiplex PCR; TCRdb's table is partial and in-frame only. The table lists more than 60,000 clones, 82% of them singletons. Sequences were obtained from peripheral blood. The receptors derive from a man between 60 and 70 years old with acute or convalescent COVID-19. CDR3s leave out the opening cysteine and the closing phenylalanine or tryptophan. Fields, in order: V gene, CDR3 protein.

TRBV12-2 ASPTGDRQPQH
TRBV5-1 ASSSGLVYNEQF
TRBV2 ASSRDYLTYEQY
TRBV24-1 ATELTDTQY
TRBV11-3 ASSGQGGLTEAF
TRBV5-4 ASSFSSGSVDTQY
TRBV7-2 ASSLLGVHNSPLH
TRBV18 ASSLRMGSMNTEAF
TRBV12-3/TRBV12-4 DQRGFSTEAF
TRBV7-2 ASSLVAGGRWEQY
TRBV4-1 ASSQEWQFYEQY
TRBV6-2/TRBV6-3 ASSYGQQVTDTQY
TRBV6-2/TRBV6-3 ASSAADRGREKLF
TRBV5-6 ASSLSNTPPH
TRBV6-2/TRBV6-3 ASSYSDSYQPQH
TRBV6-2/TRBV6-3 ASSYSQLRGGSNTGELF
TRBV27 ASSPDRAGELF
TRBV7-9 ASSLARGALNSPLH
TRBV29-1 SVAGDTEAF
TRBV5-4 ASSLAMEPAEQY
TRBV6-5 ASWQGYYGYT
TRBV29-1 SVGVTGYGTEAF
TRBV5-1 ASSLVSGSGSPLH
TRBV12-3/TRBV12-4 ASSSGGAIGYT
TRBV7-2 ASRLAVNTGELF
TRBV5-1 ASSSGGASGEAF
TRBV11-2 ASSLVGQPQY
TRBV3-1/TRBV3-2 ASSLLREGRTGEAF
TRBV11-1 ASSSGRTPLH
TRBV6-5 ASSSLTGTRAQY
TRBV19 ASTSQGWTGELF
TRBV28 ASSSTGGGFGYT
TRBV28 ASTAGGGNTEAF
TRBV9 ASSLSGTSGMQF
TRBV5-1 ASSAGQGARGYT
TRBV4-2 ASSLTGDHGYT
TRBV3-1/TRBV3-2 ASSQPGFNYGYT
TRBV5-8 ASSSPPGLAGGYEQY
TRBV9 ASSATGDRGTGELF
TRBV3-1/TRBV3-2 ASSQQPGVQPQH
TRBV7-3 ASSRDTNSYNEQF
TRBV12-3/TRBV12-4 ASSRRSGDTQY
TRBV7-9 ASSPTTGNDEQF
TRBV6-5 ASSSGQVAREQY
TRBV12-5 ASGLQGDYTEAF